The 30 T cell receptor beta chains presented below share a single source sample, sequenced in a study of blood T cells in healthy people across ages (dated by TCRdb to between 2015 and 2017). To prepare the library, 5' RACE was applied. The instrument was an Illumina HiSeq 2500. A second PCR of about 6 to 12 cycles was performed with a sample-barcoded 5' primer and a J-beta primer mix. Using fastp at Q25 and MiXCR, TCRdb reprocessed the public reads and kept productive beta chains. Records with the same CDR3 protein are collapsed into one entry carrying the most frequent genes and DNA. The sample table holds about 780,000 distinct CDR3 sequences, of which 20% to 30% were seen once. Of the sample, approximately 2.9% falls within the top ten clones. In addition, the sample was reused for a study of T cells of mothers and their children.

The specimen was blood. The receptors originated from a boy aged 5-17 years in good health.

V is TRBV9 and J is TRBJ2-3; D perhaps matches TRBD2 (7 bases). There are 17 residues in the CDR3. Per germline, CDR1 SGDLS and CDR2 YYNGEE. Trimming stripped 0 bases from V and 1 base from J, with 15 bases between. The CDR3 coding sequence is TGTGCCAGCAGCGTAGAGGGAGGGGACACAGGCACAGATACGCAGTATTTT. Translation gives CASSVEGGDTGTDTQYF.

This clonotype turned up a few times. The gene calls are TRBV5-8 and TRBJ1-5; 11 nucleotides line up with TRBD1. The CDR3 has 15 residues. CDR1 is SGHTS and CDR2 is YDEGEE in the germline V gene. V was pared by 3 bases and J by 4 bases, with 3 bases of the junction left unmatched. The CDR3 DNA reads TGTGCCAGCAGCTGGACAGGGGGCCGGAATCAGCCCCAGCATTTT. This gives the protein CASSWTGGRNQPQHF.

This clonotype turned up a few times. The chain carries TRBV3-1 and TRBJ2-5; possibly TRBD1 or TRBD2 for D (6 bases each). V lost 11 bases, J lost 4 bases, and 11 bases lay in between. CDR1 is LGHDT, CDR2 YNNKEL, per germline (reference sequence). This CDR3 is built from 11 residues. CDR3 DNA sequence: TGTGCCGGGGGGCGAGGAGAGACCCAGTACTTC. Protein sequence: CAGGRGETQYF.

This chain links TRBV3-1 with TRBJ2-3, with TRBD2 identical over 9 bases. CDR3 size: 14 residues. The germline V gene encodes CDR1 LGHDT and CDR2 YNNKEL (reference sequence). Unmatched junction bases numbered 9, after V lost 10 bases and J lost 4 bases. Written as DNA, the CDR3 is TGTGCCACCACGACTAGCGGTGGCGCAGATACGCAGTATTTT. Its translation is CATTTSGGADTQYF.

Only a few counts were recorded for this clonotype. V usage is TRBV5-1 and J usage is TRBJ1-3; D perhaps matches TRBD1 (6 bases). CDR3 length: 14 amino acids. Trimming took 5 bases from V and 1 from J, leaving 10 bases between them. Germline V gene data show CDR1 as SGHRS and CDR2 as YFSETQ. CDR3 protein: CASRSTGSGNTIYF. The CDR3 nucleotides are TGCGCCAGCAGATCTACAGGGTCTGGAAACACCATATATTTT.

J is TRBJ1-1 and V is TRBV29-1; 7 bases match TRBD1. The CDR3 spans 12 residues. Germline trimming cut 7 bases from V and 4 bases from J; bases unmatched to any gene: 6. Looked up from germline, CDR1 is SQVTM and CDR2 is ANQGSEA. CDR3 loop: CSALQGGTEAFF. CDR3 DNA: TGCAGCGCTCTCCAGGGGGGCACTGAAGCTTTCTTT. Complete variable domain (other parts from reference TRBV29-1 and TRBJ1-1): SAVISQKPSRDICQRGTSLTIQCQVDSQVTMMFWYRQQPGQSLTLIATANQGSEATYESGFVIDKFPISRPNLTFSTLTVSNMSPEDSSIYLCSALQGGTEAFFGQGTRLTVV.

This chain joins TRBV5-5 and TRBJ2-7; 9 nucleotides match TRBD1. The CDR3 is made up of 16 amino acids. In germline, CDR1 is SGHKS, CDR2 YYEKEE (reference sequence). The junction had 7 bases not matched to a gene; V was cut back by 0 bases and J by 3 bases. As DNA, the CDR3 is TGTGCCAGCAGCTTGGTTATCGGACAGGGGATCTACGAGCAGTACTTC. Translating gives CASSLVIGQGIYEQYF.

This chain joins TRBV20-1 and TRBJ2-7; D could derive from TRBD1 or TRBD2 (5 bases each). With 6 bases removed from V and 3 bases from J, the gap between germline ends came to 18 bases. Germline V lookup: CDR1 DFQATT, CDR2 SNEGSKA (reference sequence). This CDR3 is built from 14 residues. CDR3: CSAPRDLDYYEQYF. The CDR3 DNA sequence: TGCAGTGCGCCCCGGGACCTCGATTACTACGAGCAGTACTTC.

V and J are TRBV29-1 and TRBJ1-1; D not certain. V was shortened by 3 bases and J by 4 bases, with 12 bases between the two germline ends. CDR1 and CDR2 from the germline V gene are SQVTM and ANQGSEA. This CDR3 is 13 amino acids long. CDR3 DNA: TGCAGCGTTGATAGGTCCTGGGGCACTGAAGCTTTCTTT. It is translated as CSVDRSWGTEAFF.

The rearrangement uses TRBV11-2 and TRBJ2-1; D is perhaps TRBD2 (5 bases). V lost 0 bases and J lost 2, with 11 bases in between. Per germline, CDR1 SGHAT and CDR2 FQNNGV. The CDR3 contains 16 residues. CDR3 region: CASSLDRSGAYNEQFF. The CDR3 nucleotides read TGTGCCAGCAGCTTAGATCGGTCCGGGGCCTACAATGAGCAGTTCTTC.

This clonotype has more than one count but fewer than ten. The rearrangement joins TRBV5-1 to TRBJ2-7; TRBD2 might be the D (5 bases). CDR1 and CDR2 from the germline V gene are SGHRS and YFSETQ. CDR3 length: 14 amino acids. Trimming removed 6 bases at V and 5 bases at J, with 18 bases between. DNA of the CDR3: TGCGCCAGCACCCTGAGGAGGACCAACGACGAGCAGTACTTC. The encoded protein is CASTLRRTNDEQYF.

J is TRBJ2-7 and V is TRBV3-1, with 10 bases aligning to TRBD1. There are 18 residues in the CDR3. Unmatched junction bases numbered 11, after V lost 1 base and J lost 2 bases. The germline V gene encodes CDR1 LGHDT and CDR2 YNNKEL (reference sequence). The CDR3 is CASSQVYGSGQGTYEQYF. CDR3 DNA: TGTGCCAGCAGCCAAGTTTACGGTTCGGGACAGGGGACCTACGAGCAGTACTTC.

The V gene is TRBV18, the J gene TRBJ2-5; D is possibly TRBD1 or TRBD2 (6 bases each). CDR3 length: 14 amino acids. The V gene lost 0 bases and the J gene lost 4 bases, with 9 bases spanning the gap. Germline lookup yields CDR1 KGHSH and CDR2 LQKENI. The CDR3 DNA reads TGTGCCAGCTCACCACCGGGGGGCGCAGAGACCCAGTACTTC. It specifies CASSPPGGAETQYF.

This chain connects TRBV7-3 to TRBJ1-1; D is undetermined. V gave up 2 bases and J gave up 8 bases, with 9 bases separating them. Looked up from germline, CDR1 is SGHTA and CDR2 is FQGTGA. CDR3 length: 12 amino acids. In nucleotides, the CDR3 is TGTGCCAGCAGCTTAGGGTCCGCAGAAGCTTTCTTT. It is translated as CASSLGSAEAFF.

This clonotype appeared a few times. The gene calls are TRBV29-1 and TRBJ2-1; TRBD1 might be the D (5 bases). The CDR3 is 16 residues long. The V end lost 0 bases, the J end lost 3 bases, and 15 bases lay between the germline ends. The germline gives CDR1 SQVTM, CDR2 ANQGSEA. The CDR3 spells CSVEDSDSLGYNEQFF. Here the CDR3 DNA reads TGCAGCGTTGAAGATTCAGACAGCCTCGGCTACAATGAGCAGTTCTTC.

This chain connects TRBV2 to TRBJ1-4; D is possibly TRBD1 (5 bases). V gave up 6 bases and J gave up 8 bases, with 16 bases separating them. The CDR3 is 14 residues long. Germline V gene data show CDR1 as SNHLY and CDR2 as FYNNEI. The CDR3 protein is CASSALAEGEKLFF. The CDR3 DNA is TGTGCCAGCAGCGCCCTTGCTGAGGGGGAAAAACTGTTTTTT.

The V call is TRBV5-1, the J call TRBJ1-3, with D hard to call. This CDR3 has 16 residues. Germline V gene sequence: CDR1 SGHRS, CDR2 YFSETQ. V was trimmed by 4 bases and J by 1 base, leaving 15 bases between them. The CDR3 DNA reads TGCGCCAGCAGCCACGAACCGCGGGGTTCTGGAAACACCATATATTTT. It translates to CASSHEPRGSGNTIYF.

V is TRBV12-3 or TRBV12-4 and J is TRBJ1-1, with D uncertain. This CDR3 has 13 amino acids. The V end lost 4 bases, the J end lost 3 bases, and 9 bases lay between the germline ends. In DNA, the CDR3 is TGTGCCAGCAGTTCCGGCAGTCACACTGAAGCTTTCTTT. This gives the protein CASSSGSHTEAFF.

The V call is TRBV13, the J call TRBJ2-7; unclear D gene. Per the germline V gene, CDR1 is PRHDT and CDR2 is FYEKMQ (reference sequence). V shed 3 bases and J shed 5 bases, with 14 bases lying between them. There are 14 residues in the CDR3. The CDR3 spells CASSFPKGRHEQYF. CDR3 in DNA: TGTGCCAGCAGCTTCCCCAAGGGAAGGCACGAGCAGTACTTC.

The chain has TRBV5-1 and TRBJ2-1; either TRBD1 or TRBD2 may fit D (5 bases each). The CDR3 contains 14 residues. Per the germline V gene, CDR1 is SGHRS and CDR2 is YFSETQ. V lost 7 bases and J lost 0, with 11 bases in between. DNA for the CDR3: TGCGCCAGCGGTGGGGGAAACTCCTACAATGAGCAGTTCTTC. Its translation is CASGGGNSYNEQFF.

The chain uses TRBV29-1 and TRBJ1-1; TRBD1 agrees at 8 bases. Trimming took 6 bases from V and 4 from J; bases not matched to a gene: 4. This CDR3 region has 12 residues. Germline values: CDR1 SQVTM, CDR2 ANQGSEA. The CDR3 protein is CSVRTGTTEAFF. The CDR3 bases are TGCAGCGTCCGGACAGGGACCACTGAAGCTTTCTTT.

This clonotype appeared a few times. This sequence joins TRBV29-1 and TRBJ1-2; TRBD1 agrees at 8 bases. This CDR3 has 16 residues. The junction had 10 bases not matched to a gene; V was cut back by 0 bases and J by 4 bases. The V gene's germline CDR1 is SQVTM and CDR2 ANQGSEA. The CDR3 sequence is CSVEDRGQVDPYGYTF. CDR3 DNA: TGCAGCGTTGAAGATAGGGGACAGGTTGATCCCTATGGCTACACCTTC.

In its sample, this clonotype was seen a few times. The chain combines TRBV20-1 with TRBJ2-4; D call uncertain. V was shortened by 6 bases and J by 0 bases, with 12 bases between the two germline ends. CDR3 length equals 14 residues. The germline gives CDR1 DFQATT, CDR2 SNEGSKA (reference sequence). The CDR3 coding sequence is TGCAGTGCGTACTTGGGTGTAGCCAAAAACATTCAGTACTTC. The encoded protein is CSAYLGVAKNIQYF.

This clonotype came up a few times. The CDR3 is CASSRTTRMWGGFEKLFF. Here the CDR3 DNA reads TGTGCCAGCAGCCGTACAACTCGCATGTGGGGGGGATTCGAAAAACTGTTTTTT. V gene TRBV5-5 combines with J gene TRBJ1-4; the D gene is possibly TRBD1 (5 bases). CDR1 is SGHKS and CDR2 is YYEKEE in the germline V gene (reference sequence). The CDR3 is 18 amino acids. The germline V and J ends were trimmed by 4 bases and 8 bases, with 27 bases remaining between them.

The rearrangement joins TRBV6-5 to TRBJ2-1; the D gene could be TRBD1 or TRBD2 (6 bases each). Trimming removed 0 bases from V and 6 bases from J, with 12 bases in between. The CDR3 length is 15 residues. Germline V gene data show CDR1 as MNHEY and CDR2 as SVGAGI. The DNA of the CDR3 is TGTGCCAGCAGTTACTCGACGGGGGCCCCCAATGAGCAGTTCTTC. Translated, it gives CASSYSTGAPNEQFF.

The chain carries TRBV10-2 and TRBJ1-4; 8 positions match TRBD1. The CDR3 is made up of 15 amino acids. Germline-derived CDR1 and CDR2 are WSHSY and SAAADI. V lost 4 bases to trimming and J lost 6 bases; unmatched junction nucleotides: 7. This CDR3 reads CASSADRAVDEKLFF. In DNA, the CDR3 is TGCGCCAGCAGTGCGGACAGGGCCGTGGATGAAAAACTGTTTTTT.

The chain carries TRBV29-1 and TRBJ1-1; 8 bases match TRBD1. V shed 6 bases, J shed 3 bases, and the junction held 6 bases outside the gene matches. The CDR3 has 13 amino acids. Germline V gene lookup returns CDR1 SQVTM and CDR2 ANQGSEA. The chain's CDR3 is CSVARTGYTEAFF. In DNA form, the CDR3 reads TGCAGCGTAGCAAGGACAGGGTACACTGAAGCTTTCTTT.

This chain joins TRBV28 and TRBJ2-5; 12 bases are shared with TRBD1. Germline trimming cut 6 bases from V and 4 bases from J; bases unmatched to any gene: 12. The germline CDR1 and CDR2 sequences are MDHEN and SYDVKM. This CDR3 region has 17 residues. CDR3 bases: TGTGCCAGCAGCACCGGGACAGGGGGCCTGGTAAGAGAGACCCAGTACTTC. Protein: CASSTGTGGLVRETQYF. The complete variable domain, with remaining parts taken from reference TRBV28 and TRBJ2-5, reads DVKVTQSSRYLVKRTGEKVFLECVQDMDHENMFWYRQDPGLGLRLIYFSYDVKMKEKGDIPEGYSVSREKKERFSLILESASTNQTSMYLCASSTGTGGLVRETQYFGPGTRLLVL.

A few counts support this clonotype. The chain employs TRBV21-1 and TRBJ2-3; the listed D gene, TRBD2, was not tested against the DNA. TRBV21-1 is a pseudogene segment. The CDR3 is 16 residues long. The CDR3: CASSKAPLAGVDTQYF. As DNA, the CDR3 is TGTGCCAGCAGCAAAGCGCCACTAGCGGGGGTAGATACGCAGTATTTT.

The chain couples TRBV5-1 to TRBJ2-5, with D hard to call. The J call is in doubt because the DNA end fits TRBJ2-7 better. Germline V gene data show CDR1 as SGHRS and CDR2 as YFSETQ. The length of the CDR3 is 14 residues. This CDR3 reads CASSNPPGSYEQYF. DNA for the CDR3: TGCGCCAGCAGCAATCCTCCCGGCTCCTACGAGCAGTACTTC.